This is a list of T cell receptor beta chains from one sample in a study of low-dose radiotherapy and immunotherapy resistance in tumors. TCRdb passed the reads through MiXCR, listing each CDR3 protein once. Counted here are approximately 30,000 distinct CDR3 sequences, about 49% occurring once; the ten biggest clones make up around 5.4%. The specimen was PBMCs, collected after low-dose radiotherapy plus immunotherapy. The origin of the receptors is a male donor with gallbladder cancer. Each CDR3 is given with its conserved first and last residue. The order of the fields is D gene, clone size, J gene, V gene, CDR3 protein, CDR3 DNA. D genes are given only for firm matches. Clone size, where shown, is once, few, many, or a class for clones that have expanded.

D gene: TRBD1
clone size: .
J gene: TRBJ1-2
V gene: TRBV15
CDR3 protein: CATSRTGQPLVYGYTF
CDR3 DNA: TGTGCCACCAGCAGGACGGGACAGCCACTCGTCTATGGCTACACCTTC

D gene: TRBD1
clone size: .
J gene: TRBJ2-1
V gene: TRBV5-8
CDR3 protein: CASSSTGTEQFF
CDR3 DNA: TGTGCCAGCAGCTCGACAGGGACCGAGCAGTTCTTC

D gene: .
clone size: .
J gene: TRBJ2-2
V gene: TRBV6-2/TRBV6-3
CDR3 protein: CASSEGDKLTGELFF
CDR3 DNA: TGTGCCAGCAGCGAAGGGGACAAGCTGACCGGGGAGCTGTTTTTT

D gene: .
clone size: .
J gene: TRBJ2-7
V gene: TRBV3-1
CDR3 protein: CASSQDGTGREQYF
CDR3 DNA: TGTGCCAGCAGCCAAGATGGGACTGGGCGCGAGCAGTACTTC

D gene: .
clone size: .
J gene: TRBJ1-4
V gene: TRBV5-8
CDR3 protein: CASSSLTWQGEKLFFFFFFF
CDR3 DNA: .

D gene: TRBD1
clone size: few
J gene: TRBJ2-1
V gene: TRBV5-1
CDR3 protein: CASSPTGPNEQFF
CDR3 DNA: TGCGCCAGCAGCCCGACAGGGCCCAATGAGCAGTTCTTC

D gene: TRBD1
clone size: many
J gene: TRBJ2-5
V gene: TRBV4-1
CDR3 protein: CASSQAGGSQETQYF
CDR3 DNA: TGTGCCAGCAGCCAAGCAGGGGGATCTCAAGAGACCCAGTACTTC

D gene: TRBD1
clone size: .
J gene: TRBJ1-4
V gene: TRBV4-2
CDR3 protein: CASSETGGNINEKLFF
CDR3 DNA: TGTGCCAGCAGCGAGACAGGGGGGAATATCAATGAAAAACTGTTTTTT

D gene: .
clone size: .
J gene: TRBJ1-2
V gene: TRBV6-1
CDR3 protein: CASTAAPNYGYTF
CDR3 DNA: TGTGCCAGCACCGCGGCACCTAACTATGGCTACACCTTC

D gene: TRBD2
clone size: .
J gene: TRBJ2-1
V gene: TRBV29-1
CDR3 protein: CSVVGLAGDEQFF
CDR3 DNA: TGCAGCGTTGTGGGACTAGCAGGCGACGAGCAGTTCTTC

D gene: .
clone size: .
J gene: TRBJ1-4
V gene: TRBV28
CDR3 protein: CASSPLRDYSLRGKLFF
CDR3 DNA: TGTGCCAGCAGCCCGCTGCGGGATTATTCCCTTCGGGGAAAACTGTTTTTT

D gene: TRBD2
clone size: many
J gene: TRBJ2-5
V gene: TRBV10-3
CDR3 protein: CAISETSGGKETQYF
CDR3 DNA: TGTGCCATCAGTGAAACTAGCGGGGGGAAGGAGACCCAGTACTTC

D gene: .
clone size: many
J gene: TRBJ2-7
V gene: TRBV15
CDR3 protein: CATWGGQSFKQYF
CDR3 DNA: TGTGCCACCTGGGGAGGACAGTCTTTTAAGCAGTACTTC

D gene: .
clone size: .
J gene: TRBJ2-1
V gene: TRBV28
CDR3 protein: CASTSRPADRNEQFF
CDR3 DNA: TGTGCCAGCACCTCCCGGCCAGCGGACCGCAATGAGCAGTTCTTC

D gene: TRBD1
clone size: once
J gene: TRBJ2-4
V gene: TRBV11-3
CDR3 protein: CASSFGQGNIQYF
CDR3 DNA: TGTGCCAGCAGCTTCGGACAGGGGAACATTCAGTACTTC

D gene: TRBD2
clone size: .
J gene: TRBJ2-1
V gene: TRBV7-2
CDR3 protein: CASSLGSGRTYNEQFF
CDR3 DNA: TGTGCCAGCAGCTTAGGTAGCGGGAGGACCTACAATGAGCAGTTCTTC

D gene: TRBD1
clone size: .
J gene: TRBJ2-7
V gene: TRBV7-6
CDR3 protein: CASSLASGGQYF
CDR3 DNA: TGTGCCAGCAGCTTAGCTTCAGGGGGCCAGTACTTC

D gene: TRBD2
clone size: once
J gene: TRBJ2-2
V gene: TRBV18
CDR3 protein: CASSPTSGGPQLTNTGELFF
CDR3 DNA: TGTGCCAGCTCACCGACTAGCGGGGGGCCACAACTCACGAACACCGGGGAGCTGTTTTTT

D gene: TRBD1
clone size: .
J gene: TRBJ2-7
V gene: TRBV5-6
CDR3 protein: CASSQEWDRGYEQYF
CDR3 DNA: TGTGCCAGCAGCCAAGAATGGGACAGGGGGTACGAGCAGTACTTC

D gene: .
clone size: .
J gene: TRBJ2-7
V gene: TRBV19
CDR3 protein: CASSMGLVYEQYF
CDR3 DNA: TGTGCCAGTAGTATGGGTCTAGTCTACGAGCAGTACTTC

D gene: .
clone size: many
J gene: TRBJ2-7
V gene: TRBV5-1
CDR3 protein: CASSLDRGYEQYF
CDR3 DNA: TGCGCCAGCAGCTTGGACCGCGGCTACGAGCAGTACTTC

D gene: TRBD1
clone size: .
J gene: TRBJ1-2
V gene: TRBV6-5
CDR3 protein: CASGGDRVRDGYTF
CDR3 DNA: TGTGCCAGCGGGGGAGACAGGGTGAGGGATGGCTACACCTTC

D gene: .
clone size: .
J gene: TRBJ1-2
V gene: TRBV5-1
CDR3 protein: CASSLSQGILDGYTF
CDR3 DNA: TGCGCCAGCAGCTTGAGTCAGGGGATTCTAGATGGCTACACCTTC

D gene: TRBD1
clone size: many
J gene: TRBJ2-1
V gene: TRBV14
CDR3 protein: CASRYNRGLGFNEQFF
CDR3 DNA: TGTGCCAGCAGGTACAACAGGGGTCTGGGGTTCAATGAGCAGTTCTTC

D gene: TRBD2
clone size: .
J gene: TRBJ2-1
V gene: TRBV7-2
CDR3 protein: CASSLNWAGGYNEQFF
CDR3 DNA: TGTGCCAGCAGCTTAAATTGGGCGGGGGGATACAATGAGCAGTTCTTC

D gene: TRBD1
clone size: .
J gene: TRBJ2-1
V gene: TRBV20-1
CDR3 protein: CSAVQTGVSYNEQFF
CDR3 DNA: TGCAGTGCCGTACAAACAGGGGTGTCCTACAATGAGCAGTTCTTC

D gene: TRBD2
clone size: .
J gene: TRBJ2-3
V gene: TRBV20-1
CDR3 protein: CSAQPPGLAGEGTQYF
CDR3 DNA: TGCAGTGCACAGCCCCCCGGACTAGCGGGAGAGGGTACGCAGTATTTT

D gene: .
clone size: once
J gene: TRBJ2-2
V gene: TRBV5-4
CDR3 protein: CASSPSSLTGELFF
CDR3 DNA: TGTGCCAGCAGCCCATCCTCCTTGACCGGGGAGCTGTTTTTT

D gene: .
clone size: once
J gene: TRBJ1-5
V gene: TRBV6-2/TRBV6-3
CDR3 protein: CASSESLPGYQPQHF
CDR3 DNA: TGTGCCAGCAGTGAATCTTTGCCAGGTTATCAGCCCCAGCATTTT

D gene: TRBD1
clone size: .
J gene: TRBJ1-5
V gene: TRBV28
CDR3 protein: CASSVQGAPDQPQHF
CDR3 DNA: TGTGCCAGCAGTGTACAGGGGGCACCTGATCAGCCCCAGCATTTT

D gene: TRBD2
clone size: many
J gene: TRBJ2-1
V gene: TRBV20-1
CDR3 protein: CSARDTGLAGGPLQFF
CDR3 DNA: TGCAGTGCTAGAGACACGGGACTAGCGGGAGGGCCTTTGCAGTTCTTC

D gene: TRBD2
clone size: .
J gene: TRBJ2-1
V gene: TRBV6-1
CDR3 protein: CASRRLAGGPLDNNEQFF
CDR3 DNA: TGTGCCAGCAGACGACTAGCGGGAGGGCCGCTTGACAATAATGAGCAGTTCTTC

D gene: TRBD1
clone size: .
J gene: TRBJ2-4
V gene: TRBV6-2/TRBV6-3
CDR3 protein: CASSGRDRVAKNIQYF
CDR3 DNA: TGTGCCAGCAGTGGCCGGGACAGGGTGGCCAAAAACATTCAGTACTTC

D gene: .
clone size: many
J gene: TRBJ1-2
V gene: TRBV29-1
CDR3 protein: CSVEGSYLYYGYTF
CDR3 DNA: TGCAGCGTTGAAGGGTCATATTTATACTATGGCTACACCTTC

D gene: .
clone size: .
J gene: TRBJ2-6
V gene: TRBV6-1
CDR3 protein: CASSPRGKANVLTF
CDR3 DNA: TGTGCCAGCAGCCCCAGGGGTAAGGCCAACGTCCTGACTTTC

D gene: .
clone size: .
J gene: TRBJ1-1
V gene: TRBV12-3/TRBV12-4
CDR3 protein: CASSLMGVDTEAFF
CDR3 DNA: TGTGCCAGCAGTTTAATGGGGGTGGACACTGAAGCTTTCTTT

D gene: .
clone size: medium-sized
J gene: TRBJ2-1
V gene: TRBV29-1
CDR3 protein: CSVEPMNEQFF
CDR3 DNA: TGCAGCGTTGAACCGATGAATGAGCAGTTCTTC

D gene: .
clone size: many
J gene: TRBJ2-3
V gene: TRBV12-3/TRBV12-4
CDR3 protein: CASSPTGSTDTQYF
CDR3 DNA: TGTGCCAGCAGTCCCACGGGGAGCACAGATACGCAGTATTTT

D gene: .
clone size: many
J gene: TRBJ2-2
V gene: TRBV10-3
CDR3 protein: CAISEGLTGELFF
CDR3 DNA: TGTGCCATCAGTGAGGGTTTAACCGGGGAGCTGTTTTTT

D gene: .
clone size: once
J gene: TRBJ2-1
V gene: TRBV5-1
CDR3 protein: CASSLGGSGGYNEQFF
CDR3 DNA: TGCGCCAGCAGCTTGGGAGGTAGCGGAGGCTACAATGAGCAGTTCTTC

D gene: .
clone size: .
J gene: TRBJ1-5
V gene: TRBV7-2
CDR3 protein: CASSPGAASNQPQHF
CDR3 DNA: TGTGCCAGCAGCCCGGGTGCGGCTAGCAATCAGCCCCAGCATTTT

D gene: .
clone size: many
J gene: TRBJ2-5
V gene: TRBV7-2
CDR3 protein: CASSARFRETQYF
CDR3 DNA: TGTGCCAGCAGCGCACGGTTTAGGGAGACCCAGTACTTC

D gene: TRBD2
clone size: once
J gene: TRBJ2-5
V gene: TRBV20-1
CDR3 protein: CSATSGQETQYF
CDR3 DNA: TGCAGTGCCACTAGCGGCCAAGAGACCCAGTACTTC

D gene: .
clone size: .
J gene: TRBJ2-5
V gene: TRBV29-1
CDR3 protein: CSVDGTAEETQYF
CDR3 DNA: TGCAGCGTTGACGGGACGGCCGAAGAGACCCAGTACTTC

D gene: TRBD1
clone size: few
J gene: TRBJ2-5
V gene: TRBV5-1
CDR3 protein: CASSSTGGGETQYF
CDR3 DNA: TGCGCCAGCAGCTCGACAGGGGGTGGTGAGACCCAGTACTTC

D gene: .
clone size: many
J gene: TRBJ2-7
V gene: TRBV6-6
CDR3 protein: CASHPGATYEQYF
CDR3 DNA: TGTGCCAGCCACCCCGGGGCGACTTACGAGCAGTACTTC

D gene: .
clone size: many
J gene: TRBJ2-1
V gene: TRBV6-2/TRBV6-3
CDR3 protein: CASSYTPSNEQFF
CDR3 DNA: TGTGCCAGCAGTTACACCCCCTCCAATGAGCAGTTCTTC

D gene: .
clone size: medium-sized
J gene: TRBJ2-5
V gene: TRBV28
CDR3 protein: CASSLANQETQYF
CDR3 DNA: TGTGCCAGCAGTTTAGCCAACCAAGAGACCCAGTACTTC

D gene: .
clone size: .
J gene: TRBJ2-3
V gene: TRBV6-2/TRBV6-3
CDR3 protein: CATVGSSEINTQYF
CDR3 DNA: TGTGCCACCGTAGGGAGTAGCGAGATCAATACGCAGTATTTT

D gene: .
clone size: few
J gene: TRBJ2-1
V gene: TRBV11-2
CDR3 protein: CASSLEAGYSEQFF
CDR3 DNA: TGTGCCAGCAGCTTAGAAGCGGGTTACAGTGAGCAGTTCTTC

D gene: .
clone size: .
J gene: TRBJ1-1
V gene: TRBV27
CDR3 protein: CASSFSTYAPFF
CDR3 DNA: TGTGCCAGCAGTTTTTCAACCTACGCGCCTTTCTTT

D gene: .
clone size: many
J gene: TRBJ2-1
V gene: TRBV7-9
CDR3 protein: CASSLGAGGDEQFF
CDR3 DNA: TGTGCCAGCAGCTTAGGGGCAGGCGGGGATGAGCAGTTCTTC

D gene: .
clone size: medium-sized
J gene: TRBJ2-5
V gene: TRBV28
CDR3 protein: CASSPSGRTQYF
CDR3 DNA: TGTGCCAGCAGTCCCTCCGGAAGGACCCAGTACTTC

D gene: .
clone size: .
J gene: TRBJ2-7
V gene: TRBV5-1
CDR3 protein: CASRDRPGYEQYF
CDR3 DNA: TGCGCCAGCAGAGACAGGCCCGGCTACGAGCAGTACTTC

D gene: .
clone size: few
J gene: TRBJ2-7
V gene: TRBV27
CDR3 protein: CASGLGTPYEQYF
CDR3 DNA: TGTGCCAGCGGGCTAGGGACCCCCTACGAGCAGTACTTC

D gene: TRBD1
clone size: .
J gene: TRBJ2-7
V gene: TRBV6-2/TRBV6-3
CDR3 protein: CASSPLLTGGPEQYF
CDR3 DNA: TGTGCCAGCAGTCCCTTGCTGACAGGGGGCCCCGAGCAGTACTTC